This T cell receptor beta chain was observed in a study of shared clonotypes between healthy human individuals. Regarding the study as a whole: Clonotype sharing among donors was expected to depend on sequencing depth.

For this clone: The antigen is not known.

CD8 cells regarded as naive lacked CD45RO, were positively chosen for CCR7, and omitted terminally differentiated effector memory CD45RA+ cells. The run depth of the assay was deep. Sequencing used immunoSEQ multiplex PCR; TCRdb keeps in-frame clones, though not all of them. The table includes 2 million to 2.5 million clones, under 95% detected once. V lost 3 bases to trimming and J lost 5 bases; unmatched junction nucleotides: 14. Germline lookup yields CDR1 MDHEN and CDR2 SYDVKM. CDR3 length equals 17 residues. The rearrangement joins TRBV28 to TRBJ2-7, with 9 nucleotides matching TRBD1. The source material was naive CD8+ T cells from PBMCs. This TCR came from a man aged 18-30 years in good health. Some clones in this sample may be carry-over from other donors' samples. The CDR3 sequence is CASSLALGQGNLHEQYF. In DNA form, the CDR3 reads TGTGCCAGCAGTTTGGCCCTAGGACAGGGGAATCTCCACGAGCAGTACTTC.